A selection of T cell receptor beta chains follows, all from one sample in a study of T cell changes during pregnancy in multiple sclerosis. Repertoires were generated with immunoSEQ multiplex PCR, while TCRdb's copy carries only in-frame clones and drops some. The sample contains around 80,000 clones, 92% of which appear only once. Material: peripheral blood, obtained before pregnancy. The source is a female donor with multiple sclerosis, enrolled in a pregnancy study. Both conserved end residues are trimmed from each CDR3.

cdr3_aa j_call v_call
ASSLDGYNEQF TRBJ2-1 TRBV5-1
ASSRSRADEQF TRBJ2-1 TRBV27
ASSPTSGFGYEQY TRBJ2-7 TRBV5-5
ASTVTGTSGGSYNEQF TRBJ2-1 TRBV2
ASSLAETGSNTGELF TRBJ2-2 TRBV5-1
ASSVTRNTEAF TRBJ1-1 TRBV19
ASSDSAGGAGYT TRBJ1-2 TRBV6-4
ASSLRDRLYEQY TRBJ2-7 TRBV7-2
ASSRDLLRQPQH TRBJ1-5 TRBV6-5
ASSVGLLHEGTGELF TRBJ2-2 TRBV9
ASSFPPLLRTGRHEQY TRBJ2-7 TRBV28
ASSSNRQAF TRBJ1-1 TRBV28
ASSQGGSRGYAGNTIY TRBJ1-3 TRBV4-1
ASSIARGSNTGELF TRBJ2-2 TRBV19
ASSLISSYNEQF TRBJ2-1 TRBV5-6
ASSLVGGPETQY TRBJ2-5 TRBV11-2
SAPDDNEQY TRBJ2-7 TRBV20-1
ASSLQGLAPDTQY TRBJ2-3 TRBV5-4
ASSLTPGLLTQY TRBJ2-3 TRBV9
ASSANLRVAGYT TRBJ1-2 TRBV27
ASSSGQRQETQY TRBJ2-5 TRBV28
ASSLVGRDSGNTIY TRBJ1-3 TRBV5-1
ASSIGQGGLEQY TRBJ2-7 TRBV19
ASSRLGGARGYT TRBJ1-2 TRBV6-6
ASSTDRAPYEQY TRBJ2-7 TRBV6-6
ASRGTVDYNEQF TRBJ2-1 TRBV2
ASSDRPGSNTGELF TRBJ2-2 TRBV25-1
ASSQGGLGELF TRBJ2-2 TRBV4-2
ASSTDRGTTEAF TRBJ1-1 TRBV6-1
ASSLDLAGPYNEQF TRBJ2-1 TRBV2
ASSYVRGGLDTQY TRBJ2-3 TRBV6-6
ASSGKAGFSDEQF TRBJ2-1 TRBV19
ASSLAGEGTDTQY TRBJ2-3 TRBV28
AWSHGQGAYTEAF TRBJ1-1 TRBV30
ASRRDRGYNEQF TRBJ2-1 TRBV6-5
ASSFNSGLSYNEQF TRBJ2-1 TRBV5-1
ASSRDTSGSGDTQY TRBJ2-3 TRBV2
ASRMGQGPYNEQF TRBJ2-1 TRBV6-5
ASSQDLNSYNEQF TRBJ2-1 TRBV4-2
ASSLRWSGDYEQY TRBJ2-7 TRBV7-8